These 17 T cell receptor beta chains were all obtained from the same sample, sequenced in a study of blood T cells in healthy people across ages. The authors ran a second PCR of about 7 to 11 cycles using a sample-barcoded 5' primer and a J-beta primer mix. MiXCR was run by TCRdb on the 5' RACE reads, yielding one entry per CDR3 protein. The sample has about 970,000 distinct CDR3 sequences, roughly 51% seen once. Sequencing used blood. These TCRs come from a woman aged 55 to 70 in good health.

V and J are TRBV24-1 and TRBJ2-4; the D gene is possibly TRBD1 (5 bases). The J call may be incorrect, as the DNA end agrees better with TRBJ2-7. Germline V gene data show CDR1 as KGHDR and CDR2 as SFDVKD. CDR3 length: 13 residues. The CDR3 is CATSDPDTPEQYF. The DNA for the CDR3 is TGTGCCACCAGTGACCCGGACACTCCCGAGCAGTACTTC.

This chain uses TRBV27 with TRBJ1-6; D gene ambiguous. This CDR3 is built from 14 residues. The V and J ends lost 3 bases and 6 bases respectively, with 9 bases between them. Germline CDR1 MNHEY, CDR2 SMNVEV (reference sequence). Here the CDR3 reads CASSLGRSNSPLHF. CDR3 DNA: TGTGCCAGCAGTTTGGGCAGGAGTAATTCACCCCTCCACTTT.

This clonotype was recorded once. This chain uses TRBV5-1 with TRBJ1-1; D gene unclear. Between the trimmed V and J ends, which lost 4 bases and 5 bases, there was a span of 15 bases. The CDR3 length is 14 residues. Germline lookup yields CDR1 SGHRS and CDR2 YFSETQ. The CDR3 DNA sequence: TGCGCCAGCAGCCAAGACCATGACGGTACTGAAGCTTTCTTT. This encodes CASSQDHDGTEAFF.

This chain links TRBV24-1 with TRBJ2-3, with 7 bases matching TRBD2. The V gene end was trimmed by 4 bases and the J gene end by 2 bases; junction bases not matched to a gene: 8. In germline, CDR1 is KGHDR, CDR2 SFDVKD. The CDR3 loop spans 16 amino acids. CDR3 DNA sequence: TGTGCCACCAGTGACCCGGCGGGGGACGCCACAGATACGCAGTATTTT. This encodes CATSDPAGDATDTQYF.

V is TRBV12-3 or TRBV12-4 and J is TRBJ2-1; D may be TRBD1 or TRBD2 (5 bases each). The CDR3 consists of 14 residues. V was cut by 4 bases and J by 5 bases, with 12 bases left in between. CDR3 bases: TGTGCCAGCAGTTACCCGTGGGGGAACAATGAGCAGTTCTTC. The encoded protein is CASSYPWGNNEQFF.

The gene calls are TRBV20-1 and TRBJ2-1; a possible D gene is TRBD2 (5 bases). CDR1 and CDR2 from the germline V gene are DFQATT and SNEGSKA (reference sequence). The germline V and J ends were trimmed by 5 bases and 9 bases, with 14 bases remaining between them. This CDR3 contains 12 residues. CDR3 loop: CSASLGVGEQFF. CDR3 DNA sequence: TGCAGTGCTTCCCTCGGGGTTGGTGAGCAGTTCTTC.

The V gene is TRBV28, the J gene TRBJ1-2; 8 bases are a match to TRBD1. The CDR3 runs to 14 residues. Germline values: CDR1 MDHEN, CDR2 SYDVKM. With V trimmed by 6 bases and J by 10 bases, 13 bases remained unmatched. The CDR3 protein is CASRSGTGSIDYTF. Written as DNA, the CDR3 is TGTGCCAGCAGGTCCGGGACAGGCAGCATCGACTACACCTTC.

In the case of this clonotype: Compared with germline, one end of the junction differs, possibly owing to a read error. The chain combines TRBV20-1 with TRBJ2-1, with TRBD2 matching 14 bases. Germline V gene sequence: CDR1 DFQATT, CDR2 SNEGSKA (reference sequence). This CDR3 is built from 16 residues. CDR3 nucleotides: TGCAGTGCGTCCAGAGGGACTAGCGGGAGTCGCGATGAGCGGTTCTTC. It translates to CSASRGTSGSRDERFF.

V gene TRBV9 combines with J gene TRBJ2-5; 9 bases line up with TRBD1. J lost 5 bases, V lost 1 base, and 3 bases had no gene match. The CDR3 has 14 residues. CDR1 and CDR2 (germline): SGDLS, YYNGEE. For the CDR3, the DNA is TGTGCCAGCAGCGTAACAGGGGGCGTGGAGACCCAGTACTTC. It is translated as CASSVTGGVETQYF.

This chain uses TRBV7-9 with TRBJ2-2; no clear D. CDR1 SEHNR and CDR2 FQNEAQ come from the germline V gene (reference sequence). The CDR3 extends over 13 amino acids. V was trimmed by 4 bases and J by 4 bases, leaving 7 bases between them. The CDR3 DNA sequence: TGTGCCAGCAGCTCCCGCAGCACCGGGGAGCTGTTTTTT. Its translation is CASSSRSTGELFF.

J is TRBJ2-7 and V is TRBV27, with D possibly matching TRBD2 (5 bases). The germline V and J ends were trimmed by 5 bases and 3 bases, with 20 bases remaining between them. The CDR3 has 16 residues. Germline-derived CDR1 and CDR2 are MNHEY and SMNVEV (reference sequence). CDR3 sequence: CASSNSDSSVYYEQYF. The CDR3 DNA is TGTGCCAGCAGTAATAGCGACTCTTCAGTTTACTACGAGCAGTACTTC.

This clonotype was seen only once. V gene TRBV3-1 combines with J gene TRBJ2-6; D gene uncertain. Trimming pared 3 bases from V and 0 bases from J, leaving 12 bases between. The CDR3 runs 17 residues. Germline CDR1 LGHDT, CDR2 YNNKEL (reference sequence). The CDR3: CASSQNSLSSGANVLTF. The CDR3 DNA reads TGTGCCAGCAGCCAGAACAGCTTAAGCTCTGGGGCCAACGTCCTGACTTTC.

The gene calls are TRBV5-1 and TRBJ2-3; 9 bases are shared with TRBD2. The ends lost 7 bases at V and 2 bases at J; junction bases unmatched: 8. CDR3 length equals 15 residues. Germline loops: CDR1 SGHRS, CDR2 YFSETQ. In DNA, the CDR3 is TGCGCCAGCTCCGGGACTAGCCCCCACACAGATACGCAGTATTTT. Protein sequence: CASSGTSPHTDTQYF.

This clonotype was detected only a few times. The chain joins TRBV25-1 to TRBJ2-7, with 8 bases aligning to TRBD1. The CDR3 runs to 13 residues. CDR1 is MGHDK and CDR2 is SYGVNS in the germline V gene. J lost 2 bases, V lost 5 bases, and 2 bases had no gene match. The CDR3 sequence is CASSRTGPYEQYF. The CDR3 nucleotides are TGTGCCAGCAGTAGGACAGGGCCCTACGAGCAGTACTTC.

The rearrangement joins TRBV27 to TRBJ2-1, with TRBD1 as a possible D gene (5 bases). Germline lookup yields CDR1 MNHEY and CDR2 SMNVEV (reference sequence). The germline V and J ends were trimmed by 2 bases and 0 bases, with 11 bases remaining between them. The CDR3 length is 16 residues. This CDR3 is CASSLTGRSSYNEQFF. Written as DNA, the CDR3 is TGTGCCAGCAGTTTAACAGGACGGAGCTCCTACAATGAGCAGTTCTTC.

The chain has TRBV7-9 and TRBJ2-3; perhaps TRBD1 as D (6 bases). V was clipped by 5 bases and J by 7 bases, with 16 bases between them. CDR1 is SEHNR and CDR2 is FQNEAQ in the germline V gene (reference sequence). The CDR3 is 14 amino acids. CDR3 sequence (DNA): TGTGCCAGCAGCCGCCCACCACAGGGTAATACGCAGTATTTT. It encodes CASSRPPQGNTQYF.

Of note for this clonotype: The junction differs from germline at one of its ends, possibly a read error. The chain carries TRBV20-1 and TRBJ2-1; possible D gene TRBD1, 5 bases. Germline-derived CDR1 and CDR2 are DFQATT and SNEGSKA (reference sequence). CDR3 length: 15 amino acids. CDR3 sequence reads: CSASIQAGPVNKQFF. The DNA for the CDR3 is TGCAGTGCTAGTATTCAGGCAGGGCCCGTCAATAAGCAGTTCTTC.